This T cell receptor beta chain was profiled in a study of cytomegalovirus exposure and HLA in healthy donors. Findings and limits, study-wide: With high specificity and sensitivity, the classifier reportedly diagnosed cytomegalovirus status. For most TCR sequences rarity was the rule, although some public TCRs occurred in many donors. Follow-up analysis later connected one missense variant in DCLRE1C with trimming of TCR beta V- and J-genes.

The CDR3 runs 18 residues. The V gene's germline CDR1 is PRHDT and CDR2 FYEKMQ (reference sequence). Trimming cost V 6 bases and J 0 bases; bases outside gene matches: 14. The PCR had 60 Vbeta and 13 Jbeta primers. Per the original methods: The authors later counted some 76 million unique TCR beta chains, 9.5 million to 13 million of them shared. TCRdb's copy holds only in-frame clones and misses some; the assay was immunoSEQ multiplex PCR. V and J calls and clone size follow that table, whereas D and trimming were derived from the DNA. Among about 200,000 clones listed, 82% were seen once. Notes on this clone: The target antigen is unknown.

This TCR was sampled from a boy between 2 and 10 years old in good health and CMV-seronegative. Material: PBMCs. The rearrangement links TRBV13 to TRBJ1-1; TRBD1 matches at 9 bases. The CDR3 reads CASRSGQGIESMNTEAFF. In DNA form, the CDR3 reads TGTGCCAGCAGATCTGGACAGGGGATTGAGTCCATGAACACTGAAGCTTTCTTT.